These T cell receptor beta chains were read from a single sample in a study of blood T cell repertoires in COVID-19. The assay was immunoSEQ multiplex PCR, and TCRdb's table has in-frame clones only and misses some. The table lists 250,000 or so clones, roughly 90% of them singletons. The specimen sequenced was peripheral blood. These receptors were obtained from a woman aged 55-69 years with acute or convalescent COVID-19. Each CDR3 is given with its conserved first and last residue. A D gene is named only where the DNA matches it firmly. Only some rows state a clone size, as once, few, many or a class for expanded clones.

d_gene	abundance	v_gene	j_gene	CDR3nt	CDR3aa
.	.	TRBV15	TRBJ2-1	TGTGCCACCAGCAGAGAACGGGATTTGAATGAGCAGTTCTTC	CATSRERDLNEQFF
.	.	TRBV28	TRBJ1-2	TGTGCCAGCAGTTTACGAACCTCGGCGGGGAACTATGGCTACACCTTC	CASSLRTSAGNYGYTF
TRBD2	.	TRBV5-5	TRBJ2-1	TGTGCCAGCAGCCGGCTAGCGGGAGGGAGCTCCTACAATGAGCAGTTCTTC	CASSRLAGGSSYNEQFF
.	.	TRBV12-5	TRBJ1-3	TGTGCTAGTGCCCCAAGAGTCTACACAGAACGTGGAAACACCATATATTTT	CASAPRVYTERGNTIYF
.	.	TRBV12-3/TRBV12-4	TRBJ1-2	TGTGCCAGCAGTTCCACTAACTATGGCTACACCTTC	CASSSTNYGYTF
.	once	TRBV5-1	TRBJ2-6	TGCGCCAGCAGCCAAGGGGGGGCTGGGGCCAACGTCCTGACTTTC	CASSQGGAGANVLTF
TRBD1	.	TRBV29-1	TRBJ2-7	TGCAGCGCAGTGACAGGGTGGGAGCAGTACTTC	CSAVTGWEQYF
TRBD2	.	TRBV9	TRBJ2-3	TGTGCCAGCAGCGTAGCTTTTAGCGGGGGAGGTACAGATACGCAGTATTTT	CASSVAFSGGGTDTQYF
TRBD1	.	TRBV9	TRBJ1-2	TGTGCCAGCAGCGTTGCTCCGGGACAGGGATACACCTTC	CASSVAPGQGYTF
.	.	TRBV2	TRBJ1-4	TGTGCCAGCAGTGACCTGTATGAAAAACTGTTTTTT	CASSDLYEKLFF
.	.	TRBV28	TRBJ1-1	TGTGCCAGCAACCTGGGTCAGGGGCGCGGAGCTTTCTTT	CASNLGQGRGAFF
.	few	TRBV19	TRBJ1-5	TGTGCCAGTCGTGGGGGGGGTGGTGGCAATCAGCCCCAGCATTTT	CASRGGGGGNQPQHF
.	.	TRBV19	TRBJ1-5	TGTGCCAGTAAGCAGGGAGGGACAAATCAGCCCCAGCATTTT	CASKQGGTNQPQHF
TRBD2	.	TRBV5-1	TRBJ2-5	TGCGCCAGCAGCTCCGGGACTAGCGGGGTAGGGACCCAGTACTTC	CASSSGTSGVGTQYF
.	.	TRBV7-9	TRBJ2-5	TGTGCCAGCAGCTTAAGGGATCAGGGAGAGACCCAGTACTTC	CASSLRDQGETQYF
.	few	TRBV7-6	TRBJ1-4	TGTGCCAGCAGCTTAAATACAGGGCTGAATGAAAAACTGTTTTTT	CASSLNTGLNEKLFF
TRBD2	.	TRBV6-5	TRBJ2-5	TGTGCCACTAGCGGACATGCGGAGACCCAGTACTTC	CATSGHAETQYF
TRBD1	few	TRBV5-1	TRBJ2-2	TGCGCCAGCAGAGGGGGCATGAGTACCGGGGAGCTGTTTTTT	CASRGGMSTGELFF
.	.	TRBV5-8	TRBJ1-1	TGTGCCAGCAGCTTCAGGGGCCTCCTGAACACTGAAGCTTTCTTT	CASSFRGLLNTEAFF
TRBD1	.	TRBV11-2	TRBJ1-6	TGTGCCAGCAGCTTAGATAAGGGGGCGAGTTCACCCCTCCACTTT	CASSLDKGASSPLHF
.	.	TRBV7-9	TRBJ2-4	TGTGCCAGCAGCTTAGTATCCCCCAACATTCAGTACTTC	CASSLVSPNIQYF
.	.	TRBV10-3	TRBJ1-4	TGTGCCATCAGTGAGTCGATACAGGGTCCTGAAAAACTGTTTTTT	CAISESIQGPEKLFF
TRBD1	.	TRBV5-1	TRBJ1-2	TGCGCCAGCAGCTTGGCGACAGGGTTGGGTGGCTACACCTTC	CASSLATGLGGYTF
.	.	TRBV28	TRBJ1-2	TGTGCCAGCAGTTTATCTGCGGCGGGTAACTATGGCTACACCTTC	CASSLSAAGNYGYTF
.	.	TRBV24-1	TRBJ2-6	TGTGCCACCAGTGACACACATTCTGGGGCCAACGTCCTGACTTTC	CATSDTHSGANVLTF
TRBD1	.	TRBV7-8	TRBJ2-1	TGTGCCAGCATCCAGGACAGGCTGAACCACAATGAGCAGTTCTTC	CASIQDRLNHNEQFF
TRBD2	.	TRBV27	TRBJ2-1	TGTGCCAGCAGTTTAACTAACCTAGCGGGAGGGCCTCGGAATGAGCAGTTCTTC	CASSLTNLAGGPRNEQFF
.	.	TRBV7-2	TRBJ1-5	TGTGCCAGCAGCTTAGCCCCAGGAACTTATAGCAATCAGCCCCAGCATTTT	CASSLAPGTYSNQPQHF
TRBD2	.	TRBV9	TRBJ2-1	TGTGCCAGCAGTACTCAAGCGGGAGCCCCTTACAATGAGCAGTTCTTC	CASSTQAGAPYNEQFF
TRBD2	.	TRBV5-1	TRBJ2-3	TGCGCCAGCAGCTCCGTAGCGGGAGGGAACGCAGATACGCAGTATTTT	CASSSVAGGNADTQYF
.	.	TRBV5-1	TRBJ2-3	TGCGCCAGCAGGCTAAACACAGATACGCAGTATTTT	CASRLNTDTQYF
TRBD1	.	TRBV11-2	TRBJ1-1	TGTGCCAGCAGCTACCGGGACAGGGCATTTGTGGGCGCTGAAGCTTTCTTT	CASSYRDRAFVGAEAFF
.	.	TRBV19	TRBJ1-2	TGTGCCAGTAGTGCGTATGGGGGCAGCAACTATGGCTACACCTTC	CASSAYGGSNYGYTF
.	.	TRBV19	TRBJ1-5	TGTGCCAGTAGCCCCTTCGACAGGAATAGCAATCAGCCCCAGCATTTT	CASSPFDRNSNQPQHF
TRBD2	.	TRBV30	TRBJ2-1	TGTGCCTTATTAGCGGGAGGCTTACCCCACTACAATGAGCAGTTCTTC	CALLAGGLPHYNEQFF